The 30 T cell receptor beta chains below were found in one sample sequenced in a study of human T cells and chemical hapten exposure. TCRdb recomputed calls from the RACE reads with MiXCR, one row per CDR3 protein. Among about 110,000 distinct CDR3 sequences, 9.5% to 15% were seen once, and the ten largest hold around 1.5%. Time point specified: pre-sensitization, week 0. The treatment is: therapeutic diphenylcyclopropenone sensitization with weekly scalp DPC. The sequencing here drew on whole blood, taken in connection with sensitization to the hapten diphenylcyclopropenone (DPC). These receptors all come from a woman aged 50 to 65 with alopecia areata. Some clones in this sample may be carry-over from other donors' samples.

This chain uses TRBV29-1 with TRBJ2-6; no definite D call. The CDR3 consists of 14 residues. The germline CDR1 and CDR2 sequences are SQVTM and ANQGSEA. Trimming pared 2 bases from V and 10 bases from J, leaving 15 bases between. The DNA of the CDR3 is TGCAGCGTTGAATCTGGTCCGACTTCAAACGTCCTGACTTTC. Translated, it gives CSVESGPTSNVLTF.

This clonotype has at least ten counts. This chain uses TRBV6-5 with TRBJ1-1; 8 bases match TRBD1. Germline CDR1 reads MNHEY; CDR2 reads SVGAGI. CDR3 size: 15 residues. Unmatched junction bases numbered 9, after V lost 5 bases and J lost 4 bases. The CDR3 loop reads CASSPTGVMSTEAFF. The DNA for the CDR3 is TGTGCCAGCAGTCCGACAGGGGTCATGAGCACTGAAGCTTTCTTT.

V usage is TRBV4-1 and J usage is TRBJ1-1, with no clear D. The germline CDR1 and CDR2 sequences are MGHRA and YSYEKL. There are 14 residues in the CDR3. V was cut by 0 bases and J by 1 base, with 6 bases left in between. This chain's CDR3 is CASSQERGNTEAFF. Here the CDR3 DNA reads TGCGCCAGCAGCCAAGAAAGAGGGAACACTGAAGCTTTCTTT.

This clonotype was observed many times. The V and J genes are TRBV11-2 and TRBJ1-1; D call uncertain. This CDR3 is built from 16 residues. The germline V gene encodes CDR1 SGHAT and CDR2 FQNNGV. The V end was cut by 5 bases, the J end by 0 bases, with 16 bases between. The DNA of the CDR3 is TGTGCCAGCAGCCCCATGGGCGGCGGAATGAACACTGAAGCTTTCTTT. It encodes CASSPMGGGMNTEAFF.

This sequence joins TRBV2 and TRBJ1-1; 9 bases match TRBD1. Germline V gives CDR1 SNHLY, CDR2 FYNNEI. The trim removed 10 bases at V and 4 bases at J, leaving 4 bases unmatched. The CDR3 spans 12 residues. The CDR3 region is CATGTGPTEAFF. CDR3 in DNA: TGTGCCACCGGGACAGGGCCCACTGAAGCTTTCTTT.

V and J are TRBV11-2 and TRBJ1-1; no definite D call. V lost 1 base and J 1 base, leaving 13 bases between the germline ends. The V gene's germline CDR1 is SGHAT and CDR2 FQNNGV. This CDR3 has 16 residues. CDR3 coding DNA: TGTGCCAGCAGCTTAGTTTTTTGGAACCCGAACACTGAAGCTTTCTTT. This translates into CASSLVFWNPNTEAFF.

CDR3 DNA sequence: TGTGCCAGCAGCTTGGGACTAGCGGGAGGGACCTACGAGCAGTACTTC. Amino acids: CASSLGLAGGTYEQYF. The chain couples TRBV7-9 to TRBJ2-7; TRBD2 agrees at 16 bases. Per the germline V gene, CDR1 is SEHNR and CDR2 is FQNEAQ (reference sequence). J was trimmed by 2 bases and V by 3 bases; bases with no gene match: 1. The CDR3 covers 16 residues.

This chain connects TRBV12-3 or TRBV12-4 to TRBJ2-5; 13 nucleotides match TRBD2. The CDR3 sequence is 16 residues long. J gave up 8 bases and V 6 bases, and 12 bases lay outside the gene matches. CDR3 loop: CASREGLAGWRDTQYF. The CDR3 nucleotides are TGTGCCAGCAGGGAGGGACTAGCGGGATGGAGGGATACCCAGTACTTC.

V is TRBV4-1 and J is TRBJ1-6; D possibly corresponds to TRBD1 (5 bases). CDR1 is MGHRA and CDR2 is YSYEKL in the germline V gene. CDR3 length: 16 residues. Deletions cut 3 bases from V and 10 bases from J, with 19 bases between. The CDR3 DNA reads as TGCGCCAGCAGCCAGCAAGCGGGGCTTGGCGGATCACCCCTCCACTTT. Encoded protein: CASSQQAGLGGSPLHF.

This clonotype was found once. The chain couples TRBV6-6 to TRBJ2-5, with 9 bases aligning to TRBD2. From germline, CDR1 is MNHNY and CDR2 SVGAGI (reference sequence). V was pared by 0 bases and J by 5 bases, with 7 bases of the junction left unmatched. There are 16 residues in the CDR3. CDR3 sequence (DNA): TGTGCCAGCAGTTACTCGGCTAGCGGGACGCGTGAGACCCAGTACTTC. This sequence encodes CASSYSASGTRETQYF.

V usage is TRBV20-1 and J usage is TRBJ1-1; tentative D call: TRBD1 (6 bases). CDR3 length equals 13 residues. Germline CDR1 DFQATT, CDR2 SNEGSKA (reference sequence). CDR3 region: CSGVQGRDTEAFF. CDR3 nucleotides: TGCAGCGGTGTACAGGGCCGGGACACTGAAGCTTTCTTT.

V is TRBV5-1 and J is TRBJ2-3; D not resolved. Germline V gene sequence: CDR1 SGHRS, CDR2 YFSETQ. V lost 3 bases and J lost 2, with 13 bases in between. This CDR3 is built from 15 residues. The CDR3 loop is CASSSNGPPTDTQYF. CDR3 sequence (DNA): TGCGCCAGCAGCTCCAACGGGCCCCCCACAGATACGCAGTATTTT.

This chain uses TRBV20-1 with TRBJ2-4, with a weak D call TRBD1 (8 bases). V was trimmed by 6 bases and J by 11 bases, leaving 26 bases between them. Germline V CDR1 and CDR2: DFQATT, SNEGSKA (reference sequence). The CDR3 contains 15 residues. The CDR3, as DNA: TGCAGTGCCACCACCTCTCGACAGGGGCGGGGGCTTCAGTACTTC. Translating it yields CSATTSRQGRGLQYF.

The chain joins TRBV20-1 to TRBJ2-1; possible D gene TRBD2, 5 bases. Between the trimmed V and J ends, which lost 1 base and 6 bases, there was a span of 16 bases. CDR3 size: 15 residues. Germline V gene sequence: CDR1 DFQATT, CDR2 SNEGSKA (reference sequence). The CDR3 nucleotides are TGCAGTGCTAGAGCCCCGGGATTTCGGGGCAATGAGCAGTTCTTC. It specifies CSARAPGFRGNEQFF.

The chain has TRBV6-5 and TRBJ1-6; the D is unclear. Per the germline V gene, CDR1 is MNHEY and CDR2 is SVGAGI. The CDR3 covers 18 residues. Trimming left V 4 bases short and J 0 bases short, with 16 bases between. The CDR3 nucleotides are TGTGCCAGCAGTTTATCGGGCCTTCCCTTCTCCTATAATTCACCCCTCCACTTT. The encoded protein is CASSLSGLPFSYNSPLHF.

This chain joins TRBV6-1 and TRBJ2-1; TRBD2 aligns across 9 bases. This CDR3 has 17 residues. Germline V gives CDR1 MNHNS, CDR2 SASEGT. Trimming cost V 2 bases and J 4 bases; bases outside gene matches: 9. The CDR3 reads CASSESGASGDYNEQFF. The DNA for the CDR3 is TGTGCCAGCAGTGAATCGGGGGCTAGCGGGGATTACAATGAGCAGTTCTTC.

This clonotype was observed a few times. The chain has TRBV29-1 and TRBJ2-7; D might be TRBD1 (6 bases). With 2 bases removed from V and 2 bases from J, the gap between germline ends came to 16 bases. CDR1 SQVTM and CDR2 ANQGSEA come from the germline V gene. The CDR3 spans 15 residues. The CDR3 here is CSVELGQQGPYEQYF. The CDR3 coding sequence is TGCAGCGTTGAACTTGGCCAACAGGGTCCCTACGAGCAGTACTTC.

The chain combines TRBV7-6 with TRBJ2-3; no clear D. The V and J ends lost 2 bases and 0 bases respectively, with 3 bases between them. Germline lookup yields CDR1 SGHVS and CDR2 FNYEAQ. The CDR3 has 13 residues. The CDR3 here is CASSLFSTDTQYF. Here the CDR3 DNA reads TGTGCCAGCAGCTTATTTAGCACAGATACGCAGTATTTT.

This clonotype has more than one count but fewer than ten. The V call is TRBV7-9, the J call TRBJ1-4; no firm D call. V was trimmed by 5 bases and J by 2 bases, leaving 15 bases between them. Germline V gene sequence: CDR1 SEHNR, CDR2 FQNEAQ (reference sequence). The CDR3 spans 16 residues. The CDR3 region is CASSPSGRATNEKLFF. The CDR3 coding sequence is TGTGCCAGCAGCCCGTCAGGACGGGCGACTAATGAAAAACTGTTTTTT.

This rearrangement joins TRBV18 to TRBJ1-1, with unresolved D. Germline CDR1 is KGHSH and CDR2 is LQKENI. CDR3 length: 12 amino acids. V lost 5 bases, J lost 0 bases, and 4 bases lay in between. The CDR3 region has the DNA TGTGCCAGCTCAGGGGTGAACACTGAAGCTTTCTTT. This sequence encodes CASSGVNTEAFF.

This clonotype was seen many times. The chain recombines TRBV5-1 with TRBJ2-3, with a tentative D call TRBD2 (5 bases). The CDR3 is 13 amino acids. Between the trimmed V and J ends, which lost 5 bases and 5 bases, there was a span of 12 bases. Germline assignment: CDR1 SGHRS and CDR2 YFSETQ. For the CDR3, the DNA is TGCGCCAGCAGTTCTCTAGGAGGAGATACGCAGTATTTT. Translating gives CASSSLGGDTQYF.

This clonotype was counted at least ten times. The rearrangement links TRBV7-6 to TRBJ1-4; D is uncertain. The CDR3 covers 16 residues. The germline CDR1 and CDR2 sequences are SGHVS and FNYEAQ. Trimming shortened V by 5 bases and J by 0 bases, and 13 bases separated the two germline ends. CDR3 DNA sequence: TGTGCCAGCAGCCCAACCCCAGGTGCAACTAATGAAAAACTGTTTTTT. It translates to CASSPTPGATNEKLFF. The full variable domain, rest sourced from reference TRBV7-6 and TRBJ1-4, is GAGVSQSPRYKVTKRGQDVALRCDPISGHVSLYWYRQALGQGPEFLTYFNYEAQQDKSGLPNDRFSAERPEGSISTLTIQRTEQRDSAMYRCASSPTPGATNEKLFFGSGTQLSVL.

This chain joins TRBV6-5 and TRBJ2-7; 7 nucleotides align to TRBD1. Germline CDR1 and CDR2: MNHEY and SVGAGI. This CDR3 spans 15 amino acids. V lost 0 bases, J lost 7 bases, and 9 bases stayed unmatched. The CDR3 reads CASSYSGTGVWEQYF. The CDR3 nucleotides are TGTGCCAGCAGTTACTCGGGTACAGGGGTTTGGGAGCAGTACTTC.

In this sample, this clonotype turned up many times. The genes are TRBV6-5 and TRBJ1-6; D uncertain. Germline assignment: CDR1 MNHEY and CDR2 SVGAGI. This CDR3 has 18 amino acids. Trimming shortened V by 5 bases and J by 10 bases, and 27 bases separated the two germline ends. DNA for the CDR3: TGTGCCAGCAGTACCCCGGGCAGGTTAGGATTGGGTGACTCACCCCTCCACTTT. Translating it yields CASSTPGRLGLGDSPLHF.

This clonotype turned up a few times. The chain has TRBV29-1 and TRBJ2-6; D is ambiguous. The germline V gene has CDR1 SQVTM and CDR2 ANQGSEA. Trimming took 6 bases from V and 2 from J, leaving 17 bases between them. The CDR3 extends over 16 amino acids. CDR3 loop: CSVGEIPLPGANVLTF. For the CDR3, the DNA is TGCAGCGTCGGAGAAATTCCTCTGCCTGGGGCCAACGTCCTGACTTTC.

This clonotype was seen ten or more times. This chain links TRBV4-1 with TRBJ2-7; D uncertain. The CDR3 loop spans 15 amino acids. Germline V gene data show CDR1 as MGHRA and CDR2 as YSYEKL. Between the trimmed V and J ends, which lost 0 bases and 6 bases, there was a span of 15 bases. CDR3 amino acids: CASSQERTRPSEQYF. The CDR3 nucleotides are TGCGCCAGCAGCCAAGAGAGGACCCGCCCCTCCGAGCAGTACTTC.

This clonotype was seen at least ten times. This chain uses TRBV7-8 with TRBJ2-5, with TRBD2 matching 7 bases. The CDR3 is made up of 14 amino acids. The V segment lost 1 base and the J segment 4 bases; nucleotides outside the gene matches: 3. Germline-derived CDR1 and CDR2 are SGHVS and FQNEAQ. The CDR3 protein is CASSLGGRGETQYF. Here the CDR3 DNA reads TGTGCCAGCAGCTTAGGCGGGAGAGGAGAGACCCAGTACTTC.

This clonotype was seen more than once but under ten times. The rearrangement uses TRBV5-5 and TRBJ1-2; D gene unclear. Germline V gives CDR1 SGHKS, CDR2 YYEKEE (reference sequence). CDR3 size: 15 residues. Trimming left V 6 bases short and J 0 bases short, with 15 bases between. The CDR3 loop is CASIRGGLTNYGYTF. The CDR3 DNA is TGTGCCAGCATCCGAGGCGGACTCACTAACTATGGCTACACCTTC.

The sample holds one count of this clonotype. A read error may explain this, as a much larger clone is one base away. The V gene is TRBV25-1, the J gene TRBJ2-2; TRBD1 aligns across 8 bases. CDR1 is MGHDK and CDR2 is SYGVNS in the germline V gene. The CDR3 length is 16 residues. The CDR3 DNA reads TGTGCCAGCAGTTGGACAGGGCGGGGCGGCACCTGGGAGCTGTTTTTT. This sequence encodes CASSWTGRGGTWELFF.

This clonotype was counted a few times. The chain links TRBV5-1 to TRBJ2-7; 8 bases are shared with TRBD1. The germline V gene has CDR1 SGHRS and CDR2 YFSETQ. The CDR3 is 15 residues long. With 4 bases clipped from V and 1 base from J, the junction kept 7 bases outside the gene matches. The CDR3 loop is CASSPDRGYSYEQYF. DNA of the CDR3: TGCGCCAGCAGCCCCGACAGGGGCTATTCCTACGAGCAGTACTTC.